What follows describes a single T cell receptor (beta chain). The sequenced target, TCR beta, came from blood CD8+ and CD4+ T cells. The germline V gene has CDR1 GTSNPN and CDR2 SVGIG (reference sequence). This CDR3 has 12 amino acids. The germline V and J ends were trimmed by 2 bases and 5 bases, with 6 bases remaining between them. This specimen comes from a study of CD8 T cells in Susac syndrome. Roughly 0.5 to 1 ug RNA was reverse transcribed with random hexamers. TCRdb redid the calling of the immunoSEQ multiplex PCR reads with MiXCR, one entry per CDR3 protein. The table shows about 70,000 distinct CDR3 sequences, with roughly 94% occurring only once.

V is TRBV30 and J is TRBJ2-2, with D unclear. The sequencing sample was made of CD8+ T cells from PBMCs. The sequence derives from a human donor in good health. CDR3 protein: CAWSYLTGELFF. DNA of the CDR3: TGTGCCTGGAGTTACCTGACCGGGGAGCTGTTTTTT. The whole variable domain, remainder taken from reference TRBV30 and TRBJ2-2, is SQTIHQWPATLVQPVGSPLSLECTVEGTSNPNLYWYRQAAGRGLQLLFYSVGIGQISSEVPQNLSASRPQDRQFILSSKKLLLSDSGFYLCAWSYLTGELFFGEGSRLTVL.